The present entry profiles one T cell receptor beta chain with its context. Produced via immunoSEQ multiplex PCR; TCRdb's table is partial and in-frame only. Found here are approximately 160,000 clones, around 92% of them singletons; the top ten hold around 0.96%. This sample was included in a study of T cell responses to AZD1222 COVID-19 vaccine. This CDR3 has 13 residues. Trimming pared 6 bases from V and 4 bases from J, leaving 10 bases between. Germline-derived CDR1 and CDR2 are MNHEY and SVGAGI. J is TRBJ1-5 and V is TRBV6-5; D is perhaps TRBD1 (6 bases). The sample in question was peripheral blood, obtained on day 0 of AZD1222 vaccination. The origin of this receptor is an adult in good health. DNA for the CDR3: TGTGCCAGCAGCATTACAGGGAATCAGCCCCAGCATTTT. Residues: CASSITGNQPQHF.